These 32 T cell receptor beta chains originate from one sample sequenced in a study of beta chain features in type 1 diabetes. Of the isolated RNA, all was reverse transcribed, and so the sequenced material was expressed TCRB transcripts. Method: immunoSEQ multiplex PCR; TCRdb's copy keeps in-frame clones and lacks some. This sample has some 350,000 clones; over 9% occur once, and the top ten carry about 0.63%. Their antigen targets remain unknown. Study outcomes and limitations: All four CD4+ subsets of Type 1 diabetes patients contained TCRB CDR3s that were moderately but significantly shorter.

The specimen was central memory CD4+ T cells from blood. The receptors were sampled from a man younger than 40 with type 1 diabetes.

This clone was counted a few times. The V gene is TRBV6-6, the J gene TRBJ2-5; D may be TRBD1 (5 bases). Trimming took off 5 bases at V and 4 bases at J, with 8 bases between the two ends. From germline, CDR1 is MNHNY and CDR2 SVGAGI (reference sequence). The CDR3 contains 12 residues. As DNA, the CDR3 is TGTGCCAGCAGTCCAGGGCGAGAGACCCAGTACTTC. Protein product: CASSPGRETQYF.

The chain uses TRBV6-6 and TRBJ1-1; no reliable D call. The CDR3 length is 13 residues. Germline CDR1 and CDR2: MNHNY and SVGAGI (reference sequence). The V and J ends lost 7 bases and 1 base respectively, with 10 bases between them. CDR3 residues: CASNVQPNTEAFF. The CDR3 DNA follows: TGTGCCAGCAACGTACAGCCGAACACTGAAGCTTTCTTT.

The V call is TRBV27, the J call TRBJ2-7; D unclear. Between the trimmed V and J ends, which lost 5 bases and 1 base, there was a span of 12 bases. This CDR3 is 14 amino acids long. Germline values: CDR1 MNHEY, CDR2 SMNVEV (reference sequence). CDR3: CASSPWAPSYEQYF. The CDR3 DNA sequence: TGTGCCAGCAGTCCCTGGGCACCTTCCTACGAGCAGTACTTC.

As concerns this clone: The junction does not match germline at one end; this may be a read error. This sequence joins TRBV11-2 and TRBJ2-7; 15 bases match TRBD2. CDR1 and CDR2 (germline): SGHAT, FQNNGV. The CDR3 is 17 residues long. DNA for the CDR3: TGCGCCAGCAGCCAAGAAAGGAGGGGACTAGCGGGAGGCGAGCAGTACTTC. This codes for CASSQERRGLAGGEQYF.

The V gene is TRBV4-1, the J gene TRBJ2-3, with 10 bases lining up with TRBD2. V gave up 0 bases and J gave up 6 bases; unmatched junction bases: 6. Germline CDR1 MGHRA, CDR2 YSYEKL. This CDR3 spans 16 amino acids. In nucleotides, the CDR3 is TGCGCCAGCAGCCAAGATTGGGGACTAGCGTCGGATACGCAGTATTTT. Translation: CASSQDWGLASDTQYF.

This clone was counted only a few times. The rearrangement links TRBV6-5 to TRBJ2-7; D possibly corresponds to TRBD1 (6 bases). Germline CDR1 is MNHEY and CDR2 is SVGAGI. This CDR3 spans 15 amino acids. Trimming cost V 8 bases and J 0 bases, with 17 bases left between them. CDR3 nucleotides: TGTGCCAGCTCCCGCAGGGGCGATAACTCCTACGAGCAGTACTTC. Residues: CASSRRGDNSYEQYF.

This chain joins TRBV11-3 and TRBJ2-7; D uncertain. The CDR3 contains 12 residues. Trimming removed 5 bases at V and 4 bases at J, with 9 bases between. Per germline, CDR1 SGHNT and CDR2 YENEEA. CDR3 coding DNA: TGTGCCAGCAGCAACCCTGGGTACGAGCAGTACTTC. This codes for CASSNPGYEQYF.

The chain links TRBV7-9 to TRBJ1-1; D uncertain. Trimming cost V 4 bases and J 4 bases, with 13 bases left between them. This CDR3 spans 14 amino acids. CDR1 SEHNR and CDR2 FQNEAQ come from the germline V gene (reference sequence). Written as DNA, the CDR3 is TGTGCCAGCAGCTACGAAGGTAGGGCCACTGAAGCTTTCTTT. Its translation: CASSYEGRATEAFF.

The V call is TRBV5-6, the J call TRBJ1-2; no clear D gene. Germline V CDR1 and CDR2: SGHDT, YYEEEE. The V end was cut by 4 bases, the J end by 7 bases, with 17 bases between. The CDR3 is made up of 14 amino acids. CDR3 DNA: TGTGCCAGCAGCCGGCCGGGAAGGTGGGGTGGCTACACCTTC. Amino acid sequence: CASSRPGRWGGYTF.

This clone was seen a handful of times. The chain carries TRBV10-2 and TRBJ2-4; no definite D call. The V end lost 0 bases, the J end lost 0 bases, and 9 bases lay between the germline ends. Germline-derived CDR1 and CDR2 are WSHSY and SAAADI. This CDR3 region has 16 residues. In DNA, the CDR3 is TGCGCCAGCAGTGAGTCGGGGTCGCTAGCCAAAAACATTCAGTACTTC. Protein product: CASSESGSLAKNIQYF.

This clone was observed a few times. The V gene is TRBV7-9, the J gene TRBJ2-7; perhaps TRBD1 as D (7 bases). This CDR3 is built from 13 residues. Germline-derived CDR1 and CDR2 are SEHNR and FQNEAQ (reference sequence). Trimming took 4 bases from V and 9 from J, leaving 16 bases between them. CDR3 DNA: TGTGCCAGCAGCTCAGGGGGGCTTACGTCGCAGTACTTC. Amino acid sequence: CASSSGGLTSQYF.

This clone was seen a handful of times. This chain connects TRBV28 to TRBJ2-7; 10 nucleotides align to TRBD1. The CDR3 runs to 17 residues. V was clipped by 6 bases and J by 2 bases; unmatched bases: 13. Looked up from germline, CDR1 is MDHEN and CDR2 is SYDVKM. CDR3 in amino acids: CASSPGAGQGLAYEQYF. The CDR3 nucleotides read TGTGCCAGCAGCCCCGGGGCGGGACAGGGGCTCGCCTACGAGCAGTACTTC.

There are a few counts of this clone. In DNA, the CDR3 is TGTGCCAGCAGCCGCGGGGGACTAGCGGGAGGAGGGCTGGGCGAGCAGTACTTC. It translates to CASSRGGLAGGGLGEQYF. The chain uses TRBV5-4 and TRBJ2-7, with 15 nucleotides matching TRBD2. With 4 bases clipped from V and 6 bases from J, the junction kept 14 bases outside the gene matches. The germline V gene encodes CDR1 SGHNT and CDR2 YYREEE (reference sequence). The CDR3 has 18 residues.

This CDR3 reads CASSYRGQGETQYF. CDR3 DNA sequence: TGTGCCAGCAGTTACAGGGGGCAGGGGGAGACCCAGTACTTC. The V gene is TRBV6-6, the J gene TRBJ2-5; TRBD1 aligns across 7 bases. Germline values: CDR1 MNHNY, CDR2 SVGAGI (reference sequence). The CDR3 runs 14 residues. Germline trimming cut 2 bases from V and 5 bases from J; bases unmatched to any gene: 5.

The chain employs TRBV2 and TRBJ2-7, with D unresolved. Trimming stripped 8 bases from V and 3 bases from J, with 11 bases between. The CDR3 contains 12 residues. Germline CDR1 and CDR2: SNHLY and FYNNEI. The DNA for the CDR3 is TGTGCCAGCCTGAAGGATTTCTACGAGCAGTACTTC. Protein sequence: CASLKDFYEQYF.

V gene TRBV18 combines with J gene TRBJ1-2; D is perhaps TRBD1 (5 bases). There are 12 residues in the CDR3. With 9 bases removed from V and 0 bases from J, the gap between germline ends came to 8 bases. CDR1 and CDR2 (germline): KGHSH, LQKENI. The CDR3: CASTGSNYGYTF. Written as DNA, the CDR3 is TGTGCCAGTACAGGTTCTAACTATGGCTACACCTTC.

V usage is TRBV18 and J usage is TRBJ1-5; 7 nucleotides match TRBD1. CDR1 KGHSH and CDR2 LQKENI come from the germline V gene. V dropped 3 bases and J dropped 7; count of bases not matched to a gene: 3. This CDR3 spans 13 amino acids. The CDR3 sequence: CASSPEGGQPQHF. The CDR3 DNA reads as TGTGCCAGCTCACCTGAAGGGGGCCAGCCCCAGCATTTT.

This clone turned up a few times. The same CDR3 also results from other DNA sequences found in this sample. The V and J genes are TRBV7-9 and TRBJ2-7; 7 positions match TRBD1. Germline V CDR1 and CDR2: SEHNR, FQNEAQ (reference sequence). CDR3 size: 15 residues. Trimming removed 1 base from V and 2 bases from J; junction bases left unmatched: 5. The DNA of the CDR3 is TGTGCCAGCAGCTTAGGCCGGACAGGTACCTACGAGCAGTACTTC. This gives the protein CASSLGRTGTYEQYF.

This clone was counted at least ten times. The chain recombines TRBV16 with TRBJ2-7, with 7 nucleotides matching TRBD2. The CDR3 loop spans 16 amino acids. CDR1 is KGHSY, CDR2 FQNENV, per germline. V gave up 2 bases and J gave up 4 bases; unmatched junction bases: 11. CDR3: CASSQPRQGGVYEQYF. In nucleotides, the CDR3 is TGTGCCAGCAGCCAACCCAGGCAGGGAGGGGTGTACGAGCAGTACTTC.

This clone turned up a few times. The rearrangement links TRBV6-5 to TRBJ2-7; a weak D match, TRBD1 (6 bases). The V gene lost 5 bases and the J gene lost 3 bases, with 17 bases spanning the gap. Germline V gives CDR1 MNHEY, CDR2 SVGAGI. The length of the CDR3 is 15 residues. This CDR3 is CASSTNRVTVYEQYF. CDR3 coding DNA: TGTGCCAGCAGTACCAACAGGGTAACTGTCTACGAGCAGTACTTC.

This chain connects TRBV7-2 to TRBJ2-2; a possible D gene is TRBD1 (6 bases). This CDR3 is built from 16 residues. Looked up from germline, CDR1 is SGHTA and CDR2 is FQGNSA. The V end was cut by 2 bases, the J end by 3 bases, with 13 bases between. CDR3 protein: CASSLMGAQDTGELFF. DNA for the CDR3: TGTGCCAGCAGCTTAATGGGGGCGCAAGACACCGGGGAGCTGTTTTTT.

CDR3 coding DNA: TGTGCCAGCAGCTTTCTCAAATCGACAGGGGGCAAGAGAGAGACCCAGTACTTC. Protein: CASSFLKSTGGKRETQYF. This chain links TRBV11-3 with TRBJ2-5, with TRBD1 matching 10 bases. The CDR3 totals 18 residues. Germline CDR1 reads SGHNT; CDR2 reads YENEEA. With 3 bases clipped from V and 4 bases from J, the junction kept 14 bases outside the gene matches.

This chain uses TRBV30 with TRBJ1-1, with 8 bases aligning to TRBD1. The CDR3 extends over 12 amino acids. Germline loops: CDR1 GTSNPN, CDR2 SVGIG (reference sequence). The V segment lost 5 bases and the J segment 5 bases; nucleotides outside the gene matches: 4. In DNA, the CDR3 is TGTGCCTGGGGGGACAGGCGGACTGAAGCTTTCTTT. Amino acid sequence: CAWGDRRTEAFF. Full variable domain (outside the CDR3, taken from reference TRBV30 and TRBJ1-1): SQTIHQWPATLVQPVGSPLSLECTVEGTSNPNLYWYRQAAGRGLQLLFYSVGIGQISSEVPQNLSASRPQDRQFILSSKKLLLSDSGFYLCAWGDRRTEAFFGQGTRLTVV.

This clone has only a few counts. The chain has TRBV7-7 and TRBJ1-5, with no clear D. This CDR3 comprises 13 residues. With 1 base removed from V and 9 bases from J, the gap between germline ends came to 10 bases. Germline V CDR1 and CDR2: SSHAT, FNYEAQ (reference sequence). CDR3 DNA sequence: TGTGCCAGCAGCTTAGACTCCCTGGCGCCCCAGCATTTT. This translates into CASSLDSLAPQHF. Looking up the rest from reference TRBV7-7 and TRBJ1-5 gives the full variable domain: GAGVSQSPRYKVTKRGQDVTLRCDPISSHATLYWYQQALGQGPEFLTYFNYEAQPDKSGLPSDRFSAERPEGSISTLTIQRTEQRDSAMYRCASSLDSLAPQHFGDGTRLSIL.

This sequence joins TRBV7-3 and TRBJ2-3; 10 bases are shared with TRBD2. Per germline, CDR1 SGHTA and CDR2 FQGTGA. The CDR3 extends over 17 amino acids. V shed 2 bases, J shed 2 bases, and the junction held 7 bases outside the gene matches. The CDR3 region is CASSLGWLAGDTDTQYF. DNA of the CDR3: TGTGCCAGCAGCTTAGGTTGGCTAGCGGGAGACACAGATACGCAGTATTTT.

To note about this clone: This CDR3 is also generated by other DNA sequences in the sample. The chain links TRBV28 to TRBJ1-3; D is unresolved. CDR3 length: 15 amino acids. V was clipped by 6 bases and J by 0 bases, with 12 bases between them. CDR1 is MDHEN and CDR2 is SYDVKM in the germline V gene. The CDR3 sequence: CASSLGSISGNTIYF. As DNA, the CDR3 is TGTGCCAGCAGCCTGGGCAGTATCTCTGGAAACACCATATATTTT.

A remark on this clone: The junction does not match germline at one end; this may be a read error. This sequence joins TRBV6-1 and TRBJ1-2; the match to TRBD1 covers 8 bases. The V gene's germline CDR1 is MNHNS and CDR2 SASEGT. The CDR3 has 15 residues. The CDR3 sequence is CAISESRGQGDGYTF. The CDR3 region has the DNA TGTGCCATCAGTGAGTCGCGAGGACAGGGTGATGGCTACACCTTC.

This clone has only a few counts. V usage is TRBV6-6 and J usage is TRBJ2-1; the match to TRBD2 covers 9 bases. The CDR3 loop spans 16 amino acids. V shed 2 bases and J 8 bases; nucleotides not matched to a gene: 10. The germline V gene encodes CDR1 MNHNY and CDR2 SVGAGI (reference sequence). CDR3 sequence reads: CASSYLRSGSRHEQFF. The CDR3 nucleotides read TGTGCCAGCAGTTACCTCCGTAGCGGGAGCAGACATGAGCAGTTCTTC.

This clone was found a few times. This sample includes further DNA sequences coding for the same CDR3. This chain joins TRBV7-2 and TRBJ2-7; D gene ambiguous. Trimming removed 5 bases from V and 3 bases from J, with 8 bases in between. CDR1 is SGHTA and CDR2 is FQGNSA in the germline V gene. The CDR3 loop spans 12 amino acids. Written as DNA, the CDR3 is TGTGCCAGCAGCCGAACTGGCTACGAGCAGTACTTC. Amino acids: CASSRTGYEQYF.

V is TRBV7-9 and J is TRBJ1-6; possibly TRBD1 for D (6 bases). V was cut by 2 bases and J by 5 bases, with 10 bases left in between. Germline assignment: CDR1 SEHNR and CDR2 FQNEAQ (reference sequence). This CDR3 comprises 15 residues. CDR3 coding DNA: TGTGCCAGCAGCTTAAGGGGGGGCGATAATTCACCCCTCCACTTT. The encoded protein is CASSLRGGDNSPLHF.

In this sample, this clone turned up a few times. Other nucleotide sequences from this sample produce the same CDR3. The V call is TRBV11-2, the J call TRBJ1-3; maybe TRBD1 (5 bases). CDR1 and CDR2 (germline): SGHAT, FQNNGV. V was trimmed by 5 bases and J by 3 bases, leaving 11 bases between them. The CDR3 is made up of 14 amino acids. Written as DNA, the CDR3 is TGTGCCAGCAGCCCGGGCGGGGGTGGAAACACCATATATTTT. Its translation is CASSPGGGGNTIYF.

This rearrangement joins TRBV7-9 to TRBJ2-1, with D perhaps matching TRBD1 (6 bases). Germline CDR1 is SEHNR and CDR2 is FQNEAQ (reference sequence). Trimming shortened V by 5 bases and J by 5 bases, and 16 bases separated the two germline ends. CDR3 length equals 15 residues. Here the CDR3 DNA reads TGTGCCAGCAGCGTATACCGGGACACTCACAATGAGCAGTTCTTC. Residues: CASSVYRDTHNEQFF.